This T cell receptor beta chain stems from a study of beta chain features in type 1 diabetes. This clone turned up a few times. Sequenced material consisted of expressed TCRB transcripts (all of the isolated RNA was reverse transcribed). Sequencing produced, on average, around 970,000 reads for the stem cell-like memory T cell samples. Libraries were prepared by immunoSEQ multiplex PCR; TCRdb keeps only in-frame clonotypes and omits some of them. Here the sample spans tens of thousands of clones, 25% to 35% being singletons. A sort by CD45RO/CCR7/CD25/CD127/CD95/CD27 yielded CD4+ naive, central memory, regulatory and stem cell-like memory cells. Germline assignment: CDR1 SGHTA and CDR2 FQGNSA. V gave up 5 bases and J gave up 5 bases, with 12 bases separating them. This CDR3 is built from 13 residues.

The specimen was stem cell memory CD4+ T cells from blood. The source is a woman between 18 and 30 years old in good health. J is TRBJ2-5 and V is TRBV7-2; D not certain. The CDR3 loop reads CASSRYSVETQYF. The DNA for the CDR3 is TGTGCCAGCAGCCGCTACAGTGTGGAGACCCAGTACTTC.